The clone carrying this T cell receptor (beta chain) has just a few counts. What it recognizes is unknown. V was clipped by 1 base and J by 5 bases, with 14 bases between them. The CDR3 runs 15 residues. The germline V gene has CDR1 LNHDA and CDR2 SQIVND (reference sequence). This record belongs to a study of cytomegalovirus exposure and HLA in healthy donors. PCR amplification relied on 60 Vbeta primers (plus 13 Jbeta primers). The protocol was immunoSEQ multiplex PCR, while the TCRdb copy is restricted to in-frame clones and leaves out a portion. The repertoire consists of about 190,000 clones, with around 73% occurring once and the leading ten covering approximately 2%. Overall study findings and caveats: For most TCR sequences rarity was the rule, although some public TCRs occurred in many donors. Apparent HLA restriction characterized most CMV-associated TCR beta chains in a later analysis.

The receptor's source is a woman in her twenties or thirties in good health and CMV-seropositive. Sequencing was performed on PBMCs. The chain is built from TRBV19 and TRBJ2-5; weak D call: TRBD2 (6 bases). CDR3 protein: CASSIGFTAGETQYF. DNA of the CDR3: TGTGCCAGTAGTATAGGATTCACGGCGGGGGAGACCCAGTACTTC.